Listed here is a single TCR beta chain. The sample comes from a study of blood T cell repertoires in COVID-19. Study-wide background: Samples representing acute and convalescent COVID-19 were sourced from the United States, Italy and Spain. Nucleic acid was either cDNA or gDNA, and it came from T cells, B-cell-depleted T cells, or PBMCs.

Germline CDR1 SGHAT, CDR2 FQNNGV. CDR3 length equals 14 residues. The V end lost 5 bases, the J end lost 3 bases, and 13 bases lay between the germline ends. Per the study methods: Amplification with reference gene primers provided the estimates of nucleated cell counts. The protocol was immunoSEQ multiplex PCR, while the TCRdb copy is restricted to in-frame clones and leaves out a portion. The D gene and trimming were derived from the DNA, and the V and J assignments and clone size from that table. This table holds some 150,000 clones, just over 85% found once. This clonotype was sampled from a man aged 45 to 65 who had recovered from COVID-19. V is TRBV11-2 and J is TRBJ2-5; D possibly corresponds to TRBD1 (6 bases). Sequenced material: PBMCs or T cells enriched from blood (not recorded which). The CDR3 loop reads CASSRRDIKETQYF. In DNA form, the CDR3 reads TGTGCCAGCAGCAGACGGGACATTAAAGAGACCCAGTACTTC.